The 10 T cell receptor beta chains listed next were all sequenced from one sample in a study of human CD8 memory T cell subsets. By UMI-labeled 5' RACE, the TCR beta libraries were made. TCRdb derives one entry per CDR3 protein from the 5' RACE reads, leaving out DNA. The sample has 4,000 to 6,000 distinct CDR3 sequences, and its top ten clones hold 30% to 45%. What was sequenced was CD8+ T cells from PBMCs. The receptors were gathered from a human donor in good health.

This clonotype counts as large (0.1 to 1%) by frequency. CDR3 sequence: CASSLWGLGTEFNEQFF. The chain recombines TRBV7-8 with TRBJ2-1; TCRdb outputs TRBD1, but without DNA this stays unchecked. The CDR3 has 17 residues. Germline values: CDR1 SGHVS, CDR2 FQNEAQ.

This chain uses TRBV4-2 with TRBJ2-1; TCRdb reports TRBD2, a call that lacks DNA to check it against. This CDR3 contains 15 residues. CDR1 and CDR2 from the germline V gene are LGHNA and YNFKEQ. Here the CDR3 reads CASSQELAGGDEQFF.

The V call is TRBV5-5, the J call TRBJ1-1. The length of the CDR3 is 13 residues. Germline V gene data show CDR1 as SGHKS and CDR2 as YYEKEE (reference sequence). This CDR3 is CASSSVVGTEAFF.

This clonotype is called large based on its frequency. The chain recombines TRBV7-8 with TRBJ1-5; lacking DNA, the TRBD1 call made by TCRdb goes unchecked. The CDR3 spans 16 residues. The V gene's germline CDR1 is SGHVS and CDR2 FQNEAQ. CDR3 residues: CASSPPPQGSNQPQHF.

The V and J genes are TRBV20-1 and TRBJ2-3; TCRdb calls TRBD2, which cannot be checked without DNA. CDR3 length: 16 residues. Germline CDR1 DFQATT, CDR2 SNEGSKA (reference sequence). The CDR3 protein is CSARDQASGRWDTQYF.

The rearrangement uses TRBV25-1 and TRBJ2-3; checking the TCRdb D call of TRBD1 is not possible without DNA. The CDR3 loop spans 13 amino acids. From germline, CDR1 is MGHDK and CDR2 SYGVNS. The CDR3 region is CASGTGGTDTQYF.

The rearrangement links TRBV21-1 to TRBJ2-1; the D call of TRBD2 rests on TCRdb alone, since no DNA is present to check it. TRBV21-1 is classified as a pseudogene. This CDR3 is built from 17 residues. The CDR3 region is CASSNEREGPWYNEQFF.

The chain recombines TRBV20-1 with TRBJ1-1; with no DNA, the TCRdb D assignment of TRBD1 cannot be verified. Germline V gene data show CDR1 as DFQATT and CDR2 as SNEGSKA (reference sequence). The length of the CDR3 is 15 residues. CDR3 sequence reads: CSAPMPGTDNTEAFF.

The J gene is TRBJ2-1, the V gene TRBV29-1. In germline, CDR1 is SQVTM, CDR2 ANQGSEA. This CDR3 is built from 12 residues. This CDR3 is CSVEGHYNEQFF.

The CDR3 here is CASSERGGSTDTQYF. J is TRBJ2-3 and V is TRBV6-1; there is no DNA to check the TCRdb D call of TRBD1. This CDR3 is 15 amino acids long. The germline gives CDR1 MNHNS, CDR2 SASEGT.